The clone carrying this TCR beta chain was counted between two and nine times. Its target is unknown. Using its own MiXCR run on the 5' RACE reads, TCRdb lists one record per CDR3 protein. The sample has 200,000 to 250,000 distinct CDR3 sequences; 3% to 3.5% are singletons. This entry comes from a study of T cells after yellow fever vaccination. Overall study results and limits: Abundant clonotypes from the bulk population could get into FACS-sorted repertoires as contaminants.

Germline CDR1 is DFQATT and CDR2 is SNEGSKA (reference sequence). Trimming shortened V by 5 bases and J by 5 bases, and 15 bases separated the two germline ends. This CDR3 has 13 residues. The source material was CD4+ T cells sorted from PBMCs, sampled 10 days after the yellow fever booster vaccination. The chain combines TRBV20-1 with TRBJ2-5; TRBD1 is a possible D gene (6 bases). This receptor was obtained from a man younger than 35 who received the YFV17D yellow fever vaccine. The CDR3: CSAPWAGAETQYF. The CDR3, as DNA: TGCAGTGCTCCCTGGGCAGGGGCGGAGACCCAGTACTTC.